A single sample gave rise to the 22 T cell receptor beta chains below, sequenced in a study of OX40 agonist ivuxolimab in advanced cancers. Method: immunoSEQ multiplex PCR; TCRdb's copy keeps in-frame clones and lacks some. The sample contains 35,000 to 55,000 clones, around 94% of which appear only once. The input for sequencing was CD4+ or CD8+ T cells sorted from blood, taken in a trial of the OX40 agonist ivuxolimab. Every receptor here comes from an adult with an advanced solid tumor such as melanoma, head and neck, liver or kidney cancer.

The V call is TRBV6-5, the J call TRBJ2-7, with 15 bases identical to TRBD2. Losses at the gene ends were 4 bases for V and 7 bases for J; bases not matched to a gene: 5. Germline V lookup: CDR1 MNHEY, CDR2 SVGAGI. The CDR3 loop spans 15 amino acids. CDR3: CASSLTGTSGREQYF. The CDR3 DNA reads as TGTGCCAGCAGTTTAACCGGGACTAGCGGGAGGGAGCAGTACTTC.

The V gene is TRBV16, the J gene TRBJ1-2, with a tentative D call TRBD1 (5 bases). This CDR3 is built from 15 residues. V was cut by 4 bases and J by 6 bases, with 18 bases left in between. Per the germline V gene, CDR1 is KGHSY and CDR2 is FQNENV. The CDR3 here is CASSPYATGINGYTF. In DNA form, the CDR3 reads TGTGCCAGCAGCCCCTATGCCACAGGTATAAATGGCTACACCTTC.

The J gene is TRBJ2-1, the V gene TRBV6-5; tentatively, D is TRBD2 (6 bases). V dropped 3 bases and J dropped 4 bases, with 13 bases sitting between them. This CDR3 has 15 amino acids. CDR1 and CDR2 (germline): MNHEY, SVGAGI. CDR3 sequence reads: CASSYRIAEYNEQFF. CDR3 sequence (DNA): TGTGCCAGCAGTTATCGAATAGCGGAATACAATGAGCAGTTCTTC.

V and J are TRBV14 and TRBJ2-1; the match to TRBD2 covers 14 bases. This CDR3 comprises 21 residues. The germline V gene encodes CDR1 SGHDN and CDR2 FVKESK. Trimming removed 3 bases from V and 3 bases from J; junction bases left unmatched: 16. The CDR3 DNA is TGTGCCAGCAGCCACAGAACGGGGACTAGCGGGAGTTTGTCCCTCTACAATGAGCAGTTCTTC. Amino acid sequence: CASSHRTGTSGSLSLYNEQFF.

In its sample, this clone is large. J is TRBJ2-3 and V is TRBV28, with TRBD2 matching 13 bases. Germline CDR1 reads MDHEN; CDR2 reads SYDVKM. CDR3 length equals 18 residues. Trimming cost V 3 bases and J 3 bases; bases outside gene matches: 9. CDR3 sequence (DNA): TGTGCCAGCAGTTTTTTACTAGCGGGAGGGCCGTTGACAGATACGCAGTATTTT. Residues: CASSFLLAGGPLTDTQYF. The complete variable domain, with remaining parts taken from reference TRBV28 and TRBJ2-3, reads DVKVTQSSRYLVKRTGEKVFLECVQDMDHENMFWYRQDPGLGLRLIYFSYDVKMKEKGDIPEGYSVSREKKERFSLILESASTNQTSMYLCASSFLLAGGPLTDTQYFGPGTRLTVL.

This clone was detected only once. The V gene is TRBV27, the J gene TRBJ1-1; D possibly corresponds to TRBD1 (6 bases). Germline V lookup: CDR1 MNHEY, CDR2 SMNVEV (reference sequence). The V end lost 5 bases, the J end lost 0 bases, and 16 bases lay between the germline ends. The CDR3 covers 16 residues. DNA of the CDR3: TGTGCCAGCAGTCCCCGGAGGACAGCCTTGAACACTGAAGCTTTCTTT. This gives the protein CASSPRRTALNTEAFF.

This chain links TRBV13 with TRBJ2-3, with 8 bases matching TRBD1. The CDR3 consists of 16 residues. The germline V gene has CDR1 PRHDT and CDR2 FYEKMQ (reference sequence). V trimming: 5 bases; J trimming: 0 bases; junction bases outside the gene matches: 7. CDR3 coding DNA: TGTGCCAGCAGCAATCGACAGGGGATGAGCACAGATACGCAGTATTTT. Its translation is CASSNRQGMSTDTQYF.

The J gene is TRBJ2-1, the V gene TRBV7-9; TRBD1 matches at 8 bases. This CDR3 has 16 residues. The germline gives CDR1 SEHNR, CDR2 FQNEAQ (reference sequence). The V and J ends lost 4 bases and 6 bases, in that order; junction bases with no gene match: 11. This CDR3 reads CASSSYDRGSVNEQFF. The CDR3 DNA reads as TGTGCCAGCAGCTCTTACGACAGGGGTTCGGTCAATGAGCAGTTCTTC.

There are a few counts of this clone. At one end the junction does not follow the germline gene, possibly because of a read error. V gene TRBV9 combines with J gene TRBJ1-2; D is unresolved. In germline, CDR1 is SGDLS, CDR2 YYNGEE. This CDR3 comprises 8 residues. In DNA, the CDR3 is TGTGCCAGCAGCGTAGGGATATTC. Amino acid sequence: CASSVGIF. Based on the CDR3 plus reference TRBV9 and TRBJ1-2, the full variable domain is DSGVTQTPKHLITATGQRVTLRCSPRSGDLSVYWYQQSLDQGLQFLIQYYNGEERAKGNILERFSAQQFPDLHSELNLSSLELGDSALYFCASSVGIFGSGTRLTVV.

This sequence joins TRBV29-1 and TRBJ2-1; a weak D match, TRBD1 (5 bases). The CDR3 totals 13 residues. Germline CDR1 and CDR2: SQVTM and ANQGSEA. Deletions cut 3 bases from V and 4 bases from J, with 10 bases between. As DNA, the CDR3 is TGCAGCGTTGAGAACAGGCCGTACAATGAGCAGTTCTTC. This sequence encodes CSVENRPYNEQFF.

V and J are TRBV6-1 and TRBJ2-3; D might be TRBD2 (5 bases). V was cut by 4 bases and J by 3 bases, with 8 bases left in between. The CDR3 is 13 residues long. Germline V gene lookup returns CDR1 MNHNS and CDR2 SASEGT. The CDR3 protein is CASSGRGTDTQYF. In DNA, the CDR3 is TGTGCCAGCAGTGGGCGCGGGACAGATACGCAGTATTTT.

The sample holds one count of this clone. The genes are TRBV29-1 and TRBJ2-7; D might be TRBD1 (7 bases). Germline V lookup: CDR1 SQVTM, CDR2 ANQGSEA. The CDR3 has 14 residues. V gave up 4 bases and J gave up 0 bases, with 13 bases separating them. This chain's CDR3 is CSVGQGLNSYEQYF. CDR3 coding DNA: TGCAGCGTTGGACAGGGACTCAACTCCTACGAGCAGTACTTC.

This clone is medium-sized within its sample. The chain employs TRBV9 and TRBJ1-1; D gene unclear. V was clipped by 0 bases and J by 0 bases, with 15 bases between them. CDR1 SGDLS and CDR2 YYNGEE come from the germline V gene. The CDR3 extends over 17 amino acids. The CDR3 DNA reads TGTGCCAGCAGCGTAGAGGACTACCCAATTATGAACACTGAAGCTTTCTTT. This translates into CASSVEDYPIMNTEAFF.

This clone was observed a single time. J is TRBJ2-1 and V is TRBV27; 8 bases are a match to TRBD2. CDR3 length: 15 residues. The germline gives CDR1 MNHEY, CDR2 SMNVEV (reference sequence). The J segment lost 3 bases and the V segment lost 5 bases, leaving 6 bases of the junction unmatched. This chain's CDR3 is CASSPPSGYYNEQFF. Here the CDR3 DNA reads TGTGCCAGCAGTCCACCTAGCGGGTACTACAATGAGCAGTTCTTC.

The rearrangement links TRBV19 to TRBJ2-7, with a tentative D call TRBD2 (7 bases). This CDR3 is built from 14 residues. V dropped 0 bases and J dropped 9 bases, with 15 bases sitting between them. Germline V gene sequence: CDR1 LNHDA, CDR2 SQIVND (reference sequence). CDR3 nucleotides: TGTGCCAGTAGTATAGAACTCTCAGGGGAGGGGCAGTACTTC. It codes for CASSIELSGEGQYF.

The J gene is TRBJ2-5, the V gene TRBV5-1; 11 bases line up with TRBD2. Trimming removed 4 bases from V and 5 bases from J; junction bases left unmatched: 10. Germline V gene sequence: CDR1 SGHRS, CDR2 YFSETQ. This CDR3 comprises 16 residues. The CDR3: CASSPVAGGPRETQYF. The CDR3 DNA reads TGCGCCAGCAGCCCTGTAGCGGGAGGGCCTAGGGAGACCCAGTACTTC.

The chain joins TRBV5-1 to TRBJ2-2; possible D gene TRBD2, 5 bases. Trimming took off 3 bases at V and 5 bases at J, with 5 bases between the two ends. The CDR3 sequence is 12 residues long. Germline V lookup: CDR1 SGHRS, CDR2 YFSETQ. CDR3: CASSWRTGELFF. The CDR3 DNA follows: TGCGCCAGCAGCTGGAGGACCGGGGAGCTGTTTTTT.

Concerning this clone: An end of the junction does not agree with germline; a read error may underlie this. The CDR3 spells CASSLVGLAQPGGELFF. The CDR3 DNA sequence: TGTGCTAGCAGCTTAGTAGGACTAGCGCAACCCGGCGGGGAGCTGTTTTTT. V gene TRBV7-7 combines with J gene TRBJ2-2, with 9 bases lining up with TRBD2. Germline V CDR1 and CDR2: SSHAT, FNYEAQ (reference sequence). CDR3 length equals 17 residues.

This chain uses TRBV29-1 with TRBJ2-1; TRBD2 matches 10 bases. The CDR3 sequence is 18 residues long. Per the germline V gene, CDR1 is SQVTM and CDR2 is ANQGSEA. Trimming at V came to 7 bases and at J to 4 bases, leaving 19 bases not matched to a gene. CDR3 in amino acids: CSAQRLAGVGGYYNEQFF. The CDR3 coding sequence is TGCAGCGCCCAAAGGCTAGCGGGAGTGGGGGGGTATTACAATGAGCAGTTCTTC.

V gene TRBV4-1 combines with J gene TRBJ2-7; 7 positions match TRBD1. Germline lookup yields CDR1 MGHRA and CDR2 YSYEKL. This CDR3 has 14 amino acids. V gave up 4 bases and J gave up 7 bases; unmatched junction bases: 10. CDR3 region: CASSPDRPPGEQYF. CDR3 in DNA: TGCGCCAGCAGCCCGGACAGGCCGCCGGGGGAGCAGTACTTC.

This chain uses TRBV7-6 with TRBJ1-1; the D is unclear. This CDR3 spans 14 amino acids. Germline CDR1 and CDR2: SGHVS and FNYEAQ. Trimming took off 6 bases at V and 1 base at J, with 12 bases between the two ends. The CDR3 region is CASSLYGWNTEAFF. The CDR3 coding sequence is TGTGCCAGCAGTCTGTACGGGTGGAACACTGAAGCTTTCTTT.

This chain links TRBV5-4 with TRBJ2-7; 11 positions agree with TRBD1. J was trimmed by 4 bases and V by 4 bases; bases with no gene match: 10. The CDR3 extends over 16 amino acids. Germline V gene lookup returns CDR1 SGHNT and CDR2 YYREEE (reference sequence). CDR3 DNA: TGTGCCAGCAGCCCGGCCGGGACAGGGGGTGGTTACGAGCAGTACTTC. Amino acids: CASSPAGTGGGYEQYF.